The sequence of this T cell receptor beta chain was determined in a study of shared clonotypes between healthy human individuals. Notes on the study in general: Against clonotypes common to all four donors, non-shared ones had lower generation probabilities.

Trimming took 0 bases from V and 8 from J, leaving 7 bases between them. Per the germline V gene, CDR1 is MNHNY and CDR2 is SVGAGI (reference sequence). The CDR3 runs 13 residues. Measured with immunoSEQ multiplex PCR; TCRdb has only the in-frame clones, and not every one. Of about 2.4 million clones in the sample, roughly nine tenths are singletons; the top ten hold 0.11% to 0.15%. As regards this clone: Its antigen remains unknown.

Sequenced input: naive CD4+ T cells sorted from blood. Subset noted: CD45RA+ positively selected. The receptor comes from a man between 18 and 35 years old in good health. This chain joins TRBV6-6 and TRBJ1-4; D unresolved. The CDR3 sequence: CASSYSTGEKLFF. CDR3 in DNA: TGTGCCAGCAGTTACTCGACTGGGGAAAAACTGTTTTTT.